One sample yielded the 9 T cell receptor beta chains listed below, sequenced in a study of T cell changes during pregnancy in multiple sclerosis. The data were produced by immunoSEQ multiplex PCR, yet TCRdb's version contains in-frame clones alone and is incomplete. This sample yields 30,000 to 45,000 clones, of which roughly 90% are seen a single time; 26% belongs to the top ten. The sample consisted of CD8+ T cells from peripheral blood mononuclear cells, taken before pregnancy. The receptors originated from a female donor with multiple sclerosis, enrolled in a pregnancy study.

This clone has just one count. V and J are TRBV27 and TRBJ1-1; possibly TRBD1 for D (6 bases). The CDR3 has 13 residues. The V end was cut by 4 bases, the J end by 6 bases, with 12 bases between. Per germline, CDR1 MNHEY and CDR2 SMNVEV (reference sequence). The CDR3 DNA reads TGTGCCAGCAGTTATGGGGGCGCCGCTGAAGCTTTCTTT. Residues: CASSYGGAAEAFF.

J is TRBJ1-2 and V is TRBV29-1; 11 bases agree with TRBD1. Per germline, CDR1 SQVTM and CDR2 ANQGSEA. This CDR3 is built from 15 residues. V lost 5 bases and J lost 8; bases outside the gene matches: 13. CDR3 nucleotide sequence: TGCAGCGTTCCGATCAGGACAGGGGGCAAGGAAGGCTACACCTTC. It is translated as CSVPIRTGGKEGYTF.

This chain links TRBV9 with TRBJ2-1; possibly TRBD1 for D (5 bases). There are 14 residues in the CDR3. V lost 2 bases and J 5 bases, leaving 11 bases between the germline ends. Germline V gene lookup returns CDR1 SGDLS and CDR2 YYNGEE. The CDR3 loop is CASSVSLGDNEQFF. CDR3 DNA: TGTGCCAGCAGCGTTTCGTTAGGGGACAATGAGCAGTTCTTC.

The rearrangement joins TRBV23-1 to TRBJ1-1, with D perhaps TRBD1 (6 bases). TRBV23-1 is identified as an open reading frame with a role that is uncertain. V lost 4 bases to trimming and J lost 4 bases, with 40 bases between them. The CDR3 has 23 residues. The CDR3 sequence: CASSPPAARGKGGEVREGTEAFF. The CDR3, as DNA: TGCGCCAGCAGTCCCCCGGCGGCCAGGGGAAAAGGTGGAGAGGTACGGGAGGGCACTGAAGCTTTCTTT.

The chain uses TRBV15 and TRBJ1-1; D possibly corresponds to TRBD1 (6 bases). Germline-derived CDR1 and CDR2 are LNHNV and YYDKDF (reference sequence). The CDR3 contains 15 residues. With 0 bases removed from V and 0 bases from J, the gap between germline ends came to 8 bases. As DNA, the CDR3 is TGTGCCACCAGCAGAGATAGGGGGATGAACACTGAAGCTTTCTTT. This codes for CATSRDRGMNTEAFF. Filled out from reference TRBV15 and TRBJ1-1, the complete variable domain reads DAMVIQNPRYQVTQFGKPVTLSCSQTLNHNVMYWYQQKSSQAPKLLFHYYDKDFNNEADTPDNFQSRRPNTSFCFLDIRSPGLGDTAMYLCATSRDRGMNTEAFFGQGTRLTVV.

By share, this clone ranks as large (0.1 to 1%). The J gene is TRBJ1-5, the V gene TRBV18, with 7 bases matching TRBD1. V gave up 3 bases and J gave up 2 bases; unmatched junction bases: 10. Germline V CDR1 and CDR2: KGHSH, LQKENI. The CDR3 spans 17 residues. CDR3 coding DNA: TGTGCCAGCTCACCGGCCCGAGGGGGCGCGGGCAATCAGCCCCAGCATTTT. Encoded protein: CASSPARGGAGNQPQHF.

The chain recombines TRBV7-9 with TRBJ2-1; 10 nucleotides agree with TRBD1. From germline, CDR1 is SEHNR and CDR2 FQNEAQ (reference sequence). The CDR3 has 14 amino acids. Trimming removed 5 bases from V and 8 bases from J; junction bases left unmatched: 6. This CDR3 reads CASSPRDRGDEQFF. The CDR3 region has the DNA TGTGCCAGCAGCCCCCGGGACAGGGGTGATGAGCAGTTCTTC. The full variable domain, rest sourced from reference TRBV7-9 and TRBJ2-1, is DTGVSQNPRHKITKRGQNVTFRCDPISEHNRLYWYRQTLGQGPEFLTYFQNEAQLEKSRLLSDRFSAERPKGSFSTLEIQRTEQGDSAMYLCASSPRDRGDEQFFGPGTRLTVL.

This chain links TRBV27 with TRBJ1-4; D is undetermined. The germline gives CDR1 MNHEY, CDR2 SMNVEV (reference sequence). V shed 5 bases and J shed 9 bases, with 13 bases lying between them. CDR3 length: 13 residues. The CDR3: CASSITGVKKLFF. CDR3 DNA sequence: TGTGCCAGCAGTATAACGGGAGTTAAAAAACTGTTTTTT.

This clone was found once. The CDR3 is CASSDRQGSGEQYF. In DNA form, the CDR3 reads TGTGCCAGCAGTGACCGACAGGGGTCAGGCGAGCAGTACTTC. This rearrangement joins TRBV6-5 to TRBJ2-7; 8 bases are a match to TRBD1. In germline, CDR1 is MNHEY, CDR2 SVGAGI. The trim removed 5 bases at V and 6 bases at J, leaving 9 bases unmatched. The CDR3 length is 14 residues.